These T cell receptor beta chains were read from a single sample in a study of blood T cell repertoires in COVID-19. Some clones are missing from TCRdb's copy, which holds only in-frame ones; the method was immunoSEQ multiplex PCR. The top ten hold about 3.5% of the sample, which has around 370,000 clones, around 91% seen once. Sequenced sample: peripheral blood. Receptors were obtained from a woman between 18 and 29 years old who had recovered from COVID-19. Each CDR3 is given with its conserved first and last residue. A D gene is named only where the DNA matches it firmly. A clone size is listed for some rows: how often the clone was seen (once, few, many), or a class if it is expanded.

V gene	clone size	CDR3 length	J gene	D gene	CDR3 protein	CDR3 DNA
TRBV3-1/TRBV3-2	.	16	TRBJ2-1	.	CASSQDPTGSYNEQFF	TGTGCCAGCAGCCAAGACCCAACAGGCTCCTACAATGAGCAGTTCTTC
TRBV5-1	.	16	TRBJ2-2	TRBD2	CASSPLAGGNTGELFF	TGCGCCAGCAGCCCACTAGCGGGAGGGAACACCGGGGAGCTGTTTTTT
TRBV20-1	.	14	TRBJ1-2	TRBD1	CSASLSGQGYGYTF	TGCAGTGCTAGTCTATCGGGACAGGGCTATGGCTACACCTTC
TRBV24-1	.	19	TRBJ1-5	.	CATSDPTGEDGDSNQPQHF	TGTGCCACCAGTGATCCGACAGGTGAAGATGGGGATAGCAATCAGCCCCAGCATTTT
TRBV27	.	13	TRBJ2-1	TRBD2	CASSLAGALEQFF	TGTGCCAGCAGTTTAGCGGGAGCCCTAGAGCAGTTCTTC
TRBV4-1	once	14	TRBJ2-1	.	CASSHPFRGDEQFF	TGCGCCAGCAGCCATCCTTTCAGGGGGGATGAGCAGTTCTTC
TRBV27	.	15	TRBJ1-1	.	CASSLVGGVGAEAFF	TGTGCCAGCAGTTTAGTTGGGGGCGTAGGGGCTGAAGCTTTCTTT
TRBV18	.	14	TRBJ1-1	TRBD1	CASSPAPQGWQAFF	TGTGCCAGCTCACCTGCTCCACAGGGGTGGCAAGCTTTCTTT
TRBV7-8	.	18	TRBJ2-1	TRBD2	CASSLGAGVRGYFHEQFF	TGTGCCAGCAGCTTAGGGGCGGGAGTGAGGGGTTACTTTCATGAGCAGTTCTTC
TRBV11-3	.	14	TRBJ2-3	.	CASSGGASGDTQYF	TGTGCCAGCAGCGGGGGGGCTAGTGGAGATACGCAGTATTTT